These 29 T cell receptor beta chains originate from one sample sequenced in a study of T cell changes during pregnancy in multiple sclerosis. Sequencing used immunoSEQ multiplex PCR; TCRdb keeps in-frame clones, though not all of them. The table shows about 52,000 clones, with about 92% occurring only once. The material was CD4+ T cells from peripheral blood mononuclear cells, obtained in the third trimester of pregnancy. The receptors originated from a female donor with multiple sclerosis, enrolled in a pregnancy study.

The chain is built from TRBV7-9 and TRBJ2-7; 11 bases map to TRBD1. Germline CDR1 is SEHNR and CDR2 is FQNEAQ (reference sequence). V gave up 0 bases and J gave up 3 bases; unmatched junction bases: 1. The length of the CDR3 is 15 residues. This CDR3 reads CASSLAGQGVYEQYF. CDR3 nucleotide sequence: TGTGCCAGCAGCTTAGCGGGACAGGGGGTCTACGAGCAGTACTTC.

The DNA of the CDR3 is TGTGCCAGCAGCCGCCGACTCGCGGAGGCCTACGAGCAGTACTTC. Protein product: CASSRRLAEAYEQYF. The V call is TRBV11-3, the J call TRBJ2-7; possibly TRBD2 for D (5 bases). Trimming stripped 5 bases from V and 2 bases from J, with 16 bases between. The germline V gene encodes CDR1 SGHNT and CDR2 YENEEA. CDR3 size: 15 residues.

The rearrangement links TRBV18 to TRBJ2-7, with TRBD1 matching over 7 bases. In germline, CDR1 is KGHSH, CDR2 LQKENI. The CDR3 loop spans 14 amino acids. The J segment lost 3 bases and the V segment lost 8 bases, leaving 10 bases of the junction unmatched. The CDR3 DNA follows: TGTGCCAGCGGGGCAGGGGGAGCGGTCTACGAGCAGTACTTC. Protein sequence: CASGAGGAVYEQYF.

The V gene is TRBV27, the J gene TRBJ2-7, with 7 bases that match TRBD2. This CDR3 contains 14 residues. V gave up 5 bases and J gave up 0 bases; unmatched junction bases: 4. Germline V CDR1 and CDR2: MNHEY, SMNVEV (reference sequence). CDR3 in amino acids: CASSPRGSSYEQYF. CDR3 in DNA: TGTGCCAGCAGTCCGCGGGGGAGCTCCTACGAGCAGTACTTC.

This clone appeared a single time. This chain joins TRBV25-1 and TRBJ1-2; tentatively, D is TRBD1 (6 bases). Deletions cut 1 base from V and 6 bases from J, with 15 bases between. The CDR3 consists of 15 residues. Germline V gene lookup returns CDR1 MGHDK and CDR2 SYGVNS. The CDR3 is CASSEFTGKSDGYTF. The CDR3 DNA is TGTGCCAGCAGTGAATTTACAGGGAAGAGTGATGGCTACACCTTC.

This chain connects TRBV4-1 to TRBJ2-5, with a possible D match to TRBD2 (7 bases). Per germline, CDR1 MGHRA and CDR2 YSYEKL. V lost 2 bases and J 5 bases, leaving 18 bases between the germline ends. The CDR3 is 16 amino acids. The CDR3 sequence: CASSQNPSWGGETQYF. CDR3 sequence (DNA): TGCGCCAGCAGCCAAAACCCGTCGTGGGGGGGCGAGACCCAGTACTTC.

Notes on this clone: In the same sample, other DNA sequences code for this CDR3. The chain combines TRBV18 with TRBJ1-1; D unresolved. Per germline, CDR1 KGHSH and CDR2 LQKENI. V lost 1 base and J lost 1, with 4 bases in between. The CDR3 covers 13 residues. Here the CDR3 reads CASSPLSNTEAFF. CDR3 nucleotides: TGTGCCAGCTCACCACTCTCGAACACTGAAGCTTTCTTT.

This chain connects TRBV4-2 to TRBJ2-7, with D possibly matching TRBD1 (5 bases). Trimming left V 0 bases short and J 5 bases short, with 17 bases between. The CDR3 sequence is 16 residues long. Germline V lookup: CDR1 LGHNA, CDR2 YNFKEQ. CDR3 amino acids: CASSQDLRAEGDEQYF. The CDR3, as DNA: TGTGCCAGCAGCCAAGATCTTCGGGCCGAAGGGGACGAGCAGTACTTC.

The V gene is TRBV12-2, the J gene TRBJ1-1; the DNA was not compared with TRBD1, the D call given in the table. TRBV12-2 is described as a pseudogene. CDR3 size: 16 residues. This CDR3 reads CASRSQHRGQGTEAFF. In DNA form, the CDR3 reads TGTGCAAGTCGCTCACAACACAGGGGGCAGGGCACTGAAGCTTTCTTT.

This chain uses TRBV7-9 with TRBJ2-1; TRBD1 matches at 10 bases. This CDR3 contains 18 residues. Germline assignment: CDR1 SEHNR and CDR2 FQNEAQ (reference sequence). The V segment lost 6 bases and the J segment 4 bases; nucleotides outside the gene matches: 15. CDR3: CASRLVAGQGSAYNEQFF. The CDR3 DNA reads as TGTGCCAGCAGATTGGTGGCGGGACAGGGGAGTGCATACAATGAGCAGTTCTTC.

The V call is TRBV7-9, the J call TRBJ1-1, with 11 bases that match TRBD1. Germline V CDR1 and CDR2: SEHNR, FQNEAQ (reference sequence). The CDR3 is made up of 17 amino acids. V shed 4 bases, J shed 1 base, and the junction held 8 bases outside the gene matches. CDR3 DNA: TGTGCCAGCAGCTCGCCTCTGGGGACAGGGGGGAACACTGAAGCTTTCTTT. Protein: CASSSPLGTGGNTEAFF.

This rearrangement joins TRBV27 to TRBJ1-2, with D unclear. CDR3 length equals 14 residues. CDR1 MNHEY and CDR2 SMNVEV come from the germline V gene (reference sequence). V was shortened by 5 bases and J by 1 base, with 11 bases between the two germline ends. The CDR3, as DNA: TGTGCCAGCAGTGGTCGCGGCCGTAACTATGGCTACACCTTC. Residues: CASSGRGRNYGYTF.

The rearrangement links TRBV12-5 to TRBJ2-5, with a weak D call TRBD1 (6 bases). V lost 5 bases and J 1 base, leaving 11 bases between the germline ends. The CDR3 runs to 14 residues. Germline lookup yields CDR1 LGHNT and CDR2 FRNRAP. The CDR3 nucleotides read TGTGCTAGTGGTCCCTGGGGGCTCCAAGAGACCCAGTACTTC. Protein product: CASGPWGLQETQYF.

The chain couples TRBV5-1 to TRBJ1-4, with TRBD1 matching over 7 bases. Germline CDR1 is SGHRS and CDR2 is YFSETQ. With 4 bases clipped from V and 0 bases from J, the junction kept 9 bases outside the gene matches. The CDR3 is made up of 17 amino acids. CDR3 in amino acids: CASSHGQVAATNEKLFF. The CDR3 DNA reads as TGCGCCAGCAGCCATGGACAGGTCGCAGCAACTAATGAAAAACTGTTTTTT.

The chain joins TRBV5-1 to TRBJ1-2, with 10 bases that match TRBD1. Trimming at V came to 4 bases and at J to 1 base, leaving 16 bases not matched to a gene. Germline-derived CDR1 and CDR2 are SGHRS and YFSETQ. The CDR3 totals 19 residues. DNA for the CDR3: TGCGCCAGCAGCCATAGGTCATCAAGGGACAGGGGTAATAACTATGGCTACACCTTC. Its translation: CASSHRSSRDRGNNYGYTF.

J is TRBJ2-7 and V is TRBV7-9; TRBD2 might be the D (5 bases). Trimming shortened V by 5 bases and J by 0 bases, and 11 bases separated the two germline ends. CDR3 size: 14 residues. The V gene's germline CDR1 is SEHNR and CDR2 FQNEAQ (reference sequence). CDR3: CASSGRLSSYEQYF. As DNA, the CDR3 is TGTGCCAGCAGCGGGAGACTGAGCTCCTACGAGCAGTACTTC.

Points on this clone: The same CDR3 can be traced to other DNA sequences in this sample. V is TRBV29-1 and J is TRBJ1-1; unclear D gene. This CDR3 spans 13 amino acids. Germline V gene lookup returns CDR1 SQVTM and CDR2 ANQGSEA. The V and J ends lost 1 base and 0 bases respectively, with 6 bases between them. The CDR3: CSVEGRVNTEAFF. The DNA of the CDR3 is TGCAGCGTTGAAGGTCGGGTGAACACTGAAGCTTTCTTT.

V usage is TRBV30 and J usage is TRBJ2-7, with D maybe TRBD2 (6 bases). Germline values: CDR1 GTSNPN, CDR2 SVGIG (reference sequence). The length of the CDR3 is 10 residues. The V and J ends lost 7 bases and 7 bases respectively, with 11 bases between them. CDR3 in amino acids: CAFQRGEQYF. The CDR3 region has the DNA TGTGCCTTTCAACGGGGGGAGCAGTACTTC.

J is TRBJ1-2 and V is TRBV5-6, with 11 bases matching TRBD1. Germline assignment: CDR1 SGHDT and CDR2 YYEEEE. The V gene end was trimmed by 3 bases and the J gene end by 5 bases; junction bases not matched to a gene: 3. The CDR3 extends over 14 amino acids. CDR3 in amino acids: CASSSGQGVYGYTF. The DNA for the CDR3 is TGTGCCAGCAGCTCGGGACAGGGGGTATATGGCTACACCTTC.

The rearrangement uses TRBV15 and TRBJ2-7; 13 bases map to TRBD2. This CDR3 has 18 residues. With V trimmed by 1 base and J by 0 bases, 6 bases remained unmatched. The germline CDR1 and CDR2 sequences are LNHNV and YYDKDF (reference sequence). CDR3: CATSRGLAGGPSSYEQYF. The CDR3 nucleotides are TGTGCCACCAGCAGAGGACTAGCGGGGGGACCAAGCTCCTACGAGCAGTACTTC.

This chain links TRBV29-1 with TRBJ2-2; 7 nucleotides line up with TRBD1. With V trimmed by 3 bases and J by 3 bases, 1 base remained unmatched. The CDR3 runs to 13 residues. CDR1 SQVTM and CDR2 ANQGSEA come from the germline V gene. The CDR3 sequence is CSVDRGYTGELFF. CDR3 nucleotide sequence: TGCAGCGTTGACAGGGGGTACACCGGGGAGCTGTTTTTT.

The chain carries TRBV6-6 and TRBJ1-2; tentative D call: TRBD1 (5 bases). Germline CDR1 reads MNHNY; CDR2 reads SVGAGI (reference sequence). The CDR3 has 15 residues. Trimming took 7 bases from V and 4 from J, leaving 19 bases between them. The CDR3 nucleotides are TGTGCCAGCACTCGCACCACAGGTTACACCTATGGCTACACCTTC. Translation: CASTRTTGYTYGYTF.

V usage is TRBV30 and J usage is TRBJ2-3; 9 nucleotides line up with TRBD2. V shed 5 bases, J shed 10 bases, and the junction held 7 bases outside the gene matches. This CDR3 is built from 12 residues. Germline loops: CDR1 GTSNPN, CDR2 SVGIG (reference sequence). CDR3 coding DNA: TGTGCCTGGGAAAGCGGGGGGTCACCGCAGTATTTT. Residues: CAWESGGSPQYF.

J is TRBJ2-5 and V is TRBV25-1; D not certain. The V gene's germline CDR1 is MGHDK and CDR2 SYGVNS. The CDR3 is made up of 16 amino acids. V was clipped by 0 bases and J by 2 bases, with 13 bases between them. In nucleotides, the CDR3 is TGTGCCAGCAGTGAATACCCCCCCGGTTTTCAAGAGACCCAGTACTTC. Its protein is CASSEYPPGFQETQYF.

The chain employs TRBV7-6 and TRBJ1-3; 11 bases fit TRBD1. J was trimmed by 4 bases and V by 5 bases; bases with no gene match: 16. This CDR3 contains 19 residues. Germline V gene data show CDR1 as SGHVS and CDR2 as FNYEAQ. Written as DNA, the CDR3 is TGTGCCAGCAGCCTATTTCCCCCGGGACAGGGGGTCTCAGGAAACACCATATATTTT. It codes for CASSLFPPGQGVSGNTIYF.

The chain recombines TRBV29-1 with TRBJ1-2; 11 nucleotides align to TRBD1. The CDR3 loop spans 14 amino acids. Trimming removed 6 bases from V and 7 bases from J; junction bases left unmatched: 10. The germline V gene encodes CDR1 SQVTM and CDR2 ANQGSEA. The CDR3 region is CSVSGTGGTLGYTF. The CDR3 DNA is TGCAGCGTGTCCGGGACAGGGGGTACCCTTGGCTACACCTTC.

The chain links TRBV6-1 to TRBJ2-2, with D possibly being TRBD1 (6 bases). Germline CDR1 and CDR2: MNHNS and SASEGT. Trimming left V 0 bases short and J 6 bases short, with 11 bases between. The CDR3 is 15 residues long. The DNA of the CDR3 is TGTGCCAGCAGTGAAGCTAGCAGGGGCGCCGGGGAGCTGTTTTTT. This encodes CASSEASRGAGELFF.

V and J are TRBV6-5 and TRBJ1-2, with D unclear. The CDR3 contains 14 residues. The germline CDR1 and CDR2 sequences are MNHEY and SVGAGI. Trimming left V 0 bases short and J 4 bases short, with 9 bases between. In DNA, the CDR3 is TGTGCCAGCAGTTACTCGACTAACGGCTATGGCTACACCTTC. Translating it yields CASSYSTNGYGYTF.

The chain recombines TRBV7-9 with TRBJ1-1; 9 nucleotides agree with TRBD1. Germline CDR1 SEHNR, CDR2 FQNEAQ (reference sequence). V trimming: 6 bases; J trimming: 1 base; junction bases outside the gene matches: 6. The CDR3 runs 15 residues. The CDR3 nucleotides read TGTGCCAGCAGTAAACAGGGGGCGCAGAACACTGAAGCTTTCTTT. Translated, it gives CASSKQGAQNTEAFF.